These T cell receptor beta chains were read from a single sample in a study of cytomegalovirus exposure and HLA in healthy donors. TCRdb's table, derived via immunoSEQ multiplex PCR, lists solely in-frame clones and lacks some. The sample has 60,000 to 70,000 clones; 92% are singletons. Material for sequencing was PBMCs. The receptors were gathered from a man younger than 35 in good health and CMV-seropositive. The CDR3 runs from the conserved cysteine through the conserved F or W. The D gene is left open where the match is weak. The size entry is marked missing in some rows and otherwise reads once, few, many or a size class.

J	D	V	size	CDR3	DNA
TRBJ1-2	.	TRBV5-4	.	CASSLEAGVRYGYTF	TGTGCCAGCAGCTTGGAGGCAGGGGTCCGCTATGGCTACACCTTC
TRBJ1-5	TRBD1	TRBV27	.	CASKGGRGGQPQHF	TGTGCCAGCAAAGGGGGCCGGGGTGGTCAGCCCCAGCATTTT
TRBJ2-7	.	TRBV7-8	.	CASSLGSVEQYF	TGTGCCAGCAGCTTAGGTTCAGTGGAGCAGTACTTC
TRBJ2-1	.	TRBV6-5	.	CASSRQASYNEQFF	TGTGCCAGCAGTCGACAGGCCTCCTACAATGAGCAGTTCTTC
TRBJ2-5	.	TRBV18	.	CASSPAAGRGETQYF	TGTGCCAGCTCACCTGCGGCCGGCAGGGGAGAGACCCAGTACTTC
TRBJ2-7	.	TRBV10-1	.	CASSLSGFVGEQYF	TGCGCCAGCAGCCTTAGCGGTTTCGTTGGCGAGCAGTACTTC
TRBJ2-2	.	TRBV7-9	.	CASSLVQVDTGELFF	TGTGCCAGCAGCTTAGTACAGGTGGACACCGGGGAGCTGTTTTTT
TRBJ2-3	TRBD2	TRBV11-2	once	CASSLLAGSTDTQYF	TGTGCCAGCAGCTTACTAGCGGGCAGCACAGATACGCAGTATTTT
TRBJ2-2	.	TRBV15	.	CATSRNGGELFF	TGTGCCACCAGCAGAAACGGGGGGGAGCTGTTTTTT
TRBJ2-1	.	TRBV29-1	.	CSVANRQVNEQFF	TGCAGCGTTGCGAACAGACAGGTCAATGAGCAGTTCTTC
TRBJ2-3	TRBD2	TRBV11-2	.	CASSLAPSGGTDTQYF	TGTGCCAGCAGCTTAGCCCCCTCCGGGGGGACAGATACGCAGTATTTT
TRBJ2-7	TRBD1	TRBV2	.	CASSDPLQQGVFGREQYF	TGTGCCAGCAGCGACCCTCTCCAACAGGGGGTCTTCGGCCGCGAGCAGTACTTC
TRBJ1-1	TRBD1	TRBV10-3	.	CAISKGQGAQNTEAFF	TGTGCCATCAGTAAGGGACAGGGGGCACAGAACACTGAAGCTTTCTTT
TRBJ1-2	.	TRBV6-4	.	CASSDSGGGYTF	TGTGCCAGCAGTGACTCAGGCGGAGGCTACACCTTC
TRBJ2-7	.	TRBV30	.	CAWSVQGDEQYF	TGTGCCTGGAGTGTCCAGGGTGACGAGCAGTACTTC
TRBJ1-3	.	TRBV27	.	CASSPHSGNTIYF	TGTGCCAGCAGTCCCCACTCTGGAAACACCATATATTTT
TRBJ2-1	TRBD2	TRBV10-1	.	CASSVLAGGKDEQFF	TGCGCCAGCAGTGTTCTAGCGGGAGGCAAGGATGAGCAGTTCTTC
TRBJ2-1	TRBD1	TRBV5-1	.	CASSVTGVSFSEQFF	TGCGCCAGCAGCGTGACAGGGGTGTCTTTTAGTGAGCAGTTCTTC
TRBJ2-7	TRBD1	TRBV2	.	CASSLSKSGTGVYEQYF	TGTGCCAGCAGCCTCTCAAAATCGGGGACAGGGGTCTACGAGCAGTACTTC
TRBJ2-5	.	TRBV9	once	CASSVQPTGAGALETQYF	TGTGCCAGCAGCGTACAACCGACGGGGGCGGGAGCTCTCGAGACCCAGTACTTC
TRBJ2-1	.	TRBV5-1	.	CASTEDSPQYNEQFF	TGCGCCAGCACCGAGGACTCTCCTCAGTACAATGAGCAGTTCTTC
TRBJ2-7	TRBD1	TRBV15	.	CATSRDRGRYEQYF	TGTGCCACCAGCAGGGACAGGGGGCGGTACGAGCAGTACTTC
TRBJ1-5	TRBD1	TRBV11-2	.	CASSFGDRVQPQHF	TGTGCCAGCAGCTTTGGAGACAGGGTGCAGCCCCAGCATTTT
TRBJ1-4	.	TRBV6-6	.	CATRVEKLFF	TGTGCTACCCGGGTCGAAAAACTGTTTTTT
TRBJ2-3	TRBD1	TRBV29-1	once	CSVDSGQGFTDTQYF	TGCAGCGTTGATTCGGGACAGGGTTTTACAGATACGCAGTATTTT
TRBJ2-4	TRBD2	TRBV18	once	CASSHKGGVGAKNIQYF	TGTGCCAGCTCACACAAGGGAGGGGTCGGGGCCAAAAACATTCAGTACTTC
TRBJ2-3	.	TRBV5-4	.	CASSLSGAPDTQYF	TGTGCCAGCAGCTTGAGTGGGGCCCCGGATACGCAGTATTTT
TRBJ2-5	TRBD1	TRBV5-1	.	CASSFRDRGLSETQYF	TGCGCCAGCAGCTTCCGGGACAGGGGCCTCTCGGAGACCCAGTACTTC
TRBJ1-1	.	TRBV9	.	CASSVAPGLNTEAFF	TGTGCCAGCAGCGTAGCTCCAGGGTTGAACACTGAAGCTTTCTTT